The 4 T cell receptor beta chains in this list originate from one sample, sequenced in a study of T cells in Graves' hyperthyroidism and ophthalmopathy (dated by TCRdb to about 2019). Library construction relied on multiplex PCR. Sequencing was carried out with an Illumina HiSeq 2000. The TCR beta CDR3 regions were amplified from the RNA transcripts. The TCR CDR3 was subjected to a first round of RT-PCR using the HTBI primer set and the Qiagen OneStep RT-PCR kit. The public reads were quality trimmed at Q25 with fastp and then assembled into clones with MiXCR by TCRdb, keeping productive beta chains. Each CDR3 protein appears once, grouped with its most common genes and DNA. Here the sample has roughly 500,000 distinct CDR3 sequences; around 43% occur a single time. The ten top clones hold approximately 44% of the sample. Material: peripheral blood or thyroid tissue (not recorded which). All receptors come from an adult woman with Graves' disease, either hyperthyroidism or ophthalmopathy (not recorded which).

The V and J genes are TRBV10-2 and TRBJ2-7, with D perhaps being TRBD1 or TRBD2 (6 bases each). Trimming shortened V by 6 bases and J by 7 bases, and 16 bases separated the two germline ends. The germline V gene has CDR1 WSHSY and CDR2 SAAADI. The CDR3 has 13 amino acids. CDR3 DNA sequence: TGCGCCAGCAGGGAGGGGACATCGGGTGAGCAGTACTTC. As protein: CASREGTSGEQYF.

The chain's CDR3 is CASSSGQISNQPQHF. CDR3 nucleotides: TGTGCCAGCAGCTCGGGACAGATTAGCAATCAGCCCCAGCATTTT. The chain employs TRBV7-8 and TRBJ1-5, with 7 bases lining up with TRBD1. J gave up 0 bases and V 4 bases, and 3 bases lay outside the gene matches. The germline gives CDR1 SGHVS, CDR2 FQNEAQ. This CDR3 contains 15 residues.

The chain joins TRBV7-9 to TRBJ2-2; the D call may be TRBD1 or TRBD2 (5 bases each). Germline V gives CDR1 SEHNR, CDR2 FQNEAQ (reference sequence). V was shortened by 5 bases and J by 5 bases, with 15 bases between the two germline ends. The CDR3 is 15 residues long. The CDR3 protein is CASSLTSRGTGELFF. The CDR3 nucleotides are TGTGCCAGCAGCCTAACATCGAGGGGTACCGGGGAGCTGTTTTTT.

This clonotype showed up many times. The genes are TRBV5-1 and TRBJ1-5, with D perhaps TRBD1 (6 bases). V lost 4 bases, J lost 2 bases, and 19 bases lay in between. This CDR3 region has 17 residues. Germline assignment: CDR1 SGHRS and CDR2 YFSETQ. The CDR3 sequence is CASSLGGAGVGNQPQHF. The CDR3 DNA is TGCGCCAGCAGCCTCGGGGGGGCGGGGGTCGGCAATCAGCCCCAGCATTTT.